These 13 T cell receptor beta chains were all obtained from the same sample, sequenced in a study of sequential checkpoint blockade in melanoma. TCRdb keeps only in-frame clones here, not all; method: immunoSEQ multiplex PCR. The sample lists under 45,000 clones, roughly 81% occurring once. Treatment: randomized to nivolumab then ipilimumab (arm A) or the reverse (arm B). The sample consisted of CD8+ T cells sorted from blood (inferred from file names), taken from a patient given nivolumab and ipilimumab in sequence. These receptors were collected from a human donor with melanoma.

CDR3 loop: CASSPGLAGAGELFF. The CDR3, as DNA: TGTGCCAGCAGCCCGGGACTAGCGGGTGCCGGGGAGCTGTTTTTT. The chain recombines TRBV11-3 with TRBJ2-2; TRBD2 matches 12 bases. Germline loops: CDR1 SGHNT, CDR2 YENEEA. This CDR3 spans 15 amino acids. J was trimmed by 6 bases and V by 5 bases; bases with no gene match: 4.

The chain is built from TRBV27 and TRBJ1-5; D is undetermined. The length of the CDR3 is 14 residues. Germline CDR1 reads MNHEY; CDR2 reads SMNVEV (reference sequence). V lost 4 bases and J 2 bases, leaving 9 bases between the germline ends. The CDR3 loop is CASSSGAGNQPQHF. The CDR3 bases are TGTGCCAGCAGTTCAGGAGCGGGCAATCAGCCCCAGCATTTT.

By sample share, this clone is large. V is TRBV14 and J is TRBJ2-7; D might be TRBD1 (6 bases). V gave up 4 bases and J gave up 3 bases, with 13 bases separating them. There are 14 residues in the CDR3. Germline V gene data show CDR1 as SGHDN and CDR2 as FVKESK. In nucleotides, the CDR3 is TGTGCCAGCAGCCCGCTAACAGGGATCTACGAGCAGTACTTC. This codes for CASSPLTGIYEQYF.

The chain joins TRBV11-2 to TRBJ2-5, with a possible D match to TRBD1 (6 bases). V lost 1 base and J 2 bases, leaving 11 bases between the germline ends. Germline assignment: CDR1 SGHAT and CDR2 FQNNGV. The CDR3 is made up of 15 amino acids. CDR3 in DNA: TGTGCCAGCAGCTTAGGGGCAGGGGTACAAGAGACCCAGTACTTC. This sequence encodes CASSLGAGVQETQYF.

The chain is built from TRBV28 and TRBJ1-6; D not resolved. CDR1 MDHEN and CDR2 SYDVKM come from the germline V gene. V was pared by 2 bases and J by 0 bases, with 8 bases between. The CDR3 spans 16 residues. CDR3 in amino acids: CASSLRESSYNSPLHF. In DNA form, the CDR3 reads TGTGCCAGCAGTTTAAGGGAGAGCTCCTATAATTCACCCCTCCACTTT.

The chain recombines TRBV27 with TRBJ2-3; maybe TRBD1 (5 bases). This CDR3 has 14 residues. Trimming pared 6 bases from V and 2 bases from J, leaving 12 bases between. The germline CDR1 and CDR2 sequences are MNHEY and SMNVEV (reference sequence). This chain's CDR3 is CASSLGVLTDTQYF. CDR3 DNA: TGTGCCAGCAGCCTAGGGGTCCTCACAGATACGCAGTATTTT.

This chain connects TRBV9 to TRBJ2-3; weak D call: TRBD2 (5 bases). CDR1 SGDLS and CDR2 YYNGEE come from the germline V gene. The CDR3 extends over 15 amino acids. Between the trimmed V and J ends, which lost 6 bases and 0 bases, there was a span of 14 bases. CDR3 in amino acids: CASTATGTSTDTQYF. The CDR3 coding sequence is TGTGCCAGCACCGCGACGGGAACTAGCACAGATACGCAGTATTTT.

The chain combines TRBV9 with TRBJ2-1, with 11 nucleotides matching TRBD2. Germline loops: CDR1 SGDLS, CDR2 YYNGEE. V shed 0 bases, J shed 7 bases, and the junction held 3 bases outside the gene matches. This CDR3 spans 15 amino acids. The CDR3 spells CASSVDSGGGNEQFF. CDR3 coding DNA: TGTGCCAGCAGCGTAGATAGCGGGGGGGGAAATGAGCAGTTCTTC.

The CDR3: CASSQIGQFKFF. The CDR3 DNA reads as TGCGCCAGCAGCCAAATCGGACAGTTTAAGTTCTTC. This chain uses TRBV4-1 with TRBJ2-1, with D possibly being TRBD1 (6 bases). Germline V CDR1 and CDR2: MGHRA, YSYEKL. Trimming left V 2 bases short and J 14 bases short, with 13 bases between. This CDR3 contains 12 residues.

The V call is TRBV27, the J call TRBJ1-3; perhaps TRBD1 as D (5 bases). Germline CDR1 MNHEY, CDR2 SMNVEV (reference sequence). This CDR3 has 14 residues. Deletions cut 2 bases from V and 0 bases from J, with 5 bases between. The CDR3 coding sequence is TGTGCCAGCAGTTTAAGGGGCTCTGGAAACACCATATATTTT. It translates to CASSLRGSGNTIYF.

The CDR3 here is CASSQEMGLSYEQYF. The CDR3 region has the DNA TGCGCCAGCAGCCAAGAGATGGGGCTTAGCTACGAGCAGTACTTC. The rearrangement joins TRBV4-1 to TRBJ2-7; a weak D match, TRBD1 (5 bases). The V end lost 0 bases, the J end lost 3 bases, and 12 bases lay between the germline ends. CDR3 size: 15 residues. CDR1 is MGHRA and CDR2 is YSYEKL in the germline V gene.

This chain links TRBV27 with TRBJ2-7; 10 nucleotides align to TRBD1. The CDR3 length is 15 residues. Trimming cost V 3 bases and J 6 bases; bases outside gene matches: 8. Germline CDR1 and CDR2: MNHEY and SMNVEV (reference sequence). The CDR3 spells CASSFLGQGIPEQYF. In DNA form, the CDR3 reads TGTGCCAGCAGTTTCTTGGGACAGGGGATCCCCGAGCAGTACTTC.

The V call is TRBV9, the J call TRBJ2-3; TRBD1 is a possible D gene (6 bases). Trimming stripped 4 bases from V and 2 bases from J, with 14 bases between. This CDR3 has 15 amino acids. Germline lookup yields CDR1 SGDLS and CDR2 YYNGEE. For the CDR3, the DNA is TGTGCCAGCAGCCCAGGGGAAAGTTTCACAGATACGCAGTATTTT. It is translated as CASSPGESFTDTQYF.